The 5 T cell receptor beta chains reported below all come from one sample, sequenced in a study of OX40 agonist ivuxolimab in advanced cancers. Profiling relied on immunoSEQ multiplex PCR, and the TCRdb table lists in-frame clones only, not all of them. The sample yields about 73,000 clones, 90% seen once. The source was CD4+ or CD8+ T cells sorted from blood, collected in a trial of the OX40 agonist ivuxolimab. Receptors originate from an adult with an advanced solid tumor such as melanoma, head and neck, liver or kidney cancer.

This chain connects TRBV5-6 to TRBJ2-1; no definite D call. V shed 4 bases and J shed 7 bases, with 21 bases lying between them. The CDR3 extends over 16 amino acids. CDR1 and CDR2 from the germline V gene are SGHDT and YYEEEE. The CDR3 is CASSHSLSPLPNEQFF. In DNA, the CDR3 is TGTGCCAGCAGCCATAGTTTGAGCCCGCTGCCTAATGAGCAGTTCTTC. Together with reference TRBV5-6 and TRBJ2-1, the CDR3 gives the full variable domain: DAGVTQSPTHLIKTRGQQVTLRCSPKSGHDTVSWYQQALGQGPQFIFQYYEEEERQRGNFPDRFSGHQFPNYSSELNVNALLLGDSALYLCASSHSLSPLPNEQFFGPGTRLTVL.

This chain links TRBV27 with TRBJ1-1; D remains unclear. Germline lookup yields CDR1 MNHEY and CDR2 SMNVEV (reference sequence). V dropped 6 bases and J dropped 3 bases, with 17 bases sitting between them. This CDR3 is 15 amino acids long. Written as DNA, the CDR3 is TGTGCCAGCAGAATCGGGTCCAACTTGGACACTGAAGCTTTCTTT. This translates into CASRIGSNLDTEAFF.

The chain employs TRBV7-9 and TRBJ1-2, with TRBD1 as a possible D gene (5 bases). V was trimmed by 7 bases and J by 4 bases, leaving 16 bases between them. This CDR3 is 14 amino acids long. In germline, CDR1 is SEHNR, CDR2 FQNEAQ (reference sequence). The CDR3 sequence is CASIASGGTYGYTF. The CDR3 DNA sequence: TGTGCCAGCATTGCCTCGGGGGGGACCTATGGCTACACCTTC.

For this clone: Other DNA sequences in the sample encode the same CDR3. V gene TRBV7-9 combines with J gene TRBJ2-7; D possibly corresponds to TRBD1 (6 bases). Deletions cut 5 bases from V and 2 bases from J, with 13 bases between. This CDR3 is 14 amino acids long. Germline V gene data show CDR1 as SEHNR and CDR2 as FQNEAQ (reference sequence). CDR3 DNA: TGTGCCAGCAGCCCTACGGGACACCCCTACGAGCAGTACTTC. Its protein is CASSPTGHPYEQYF.

The CDR3 DNA follows: TGTGCCAGCTCACCCCTCGAGGGACTGAGATACGAGCAGTACTTC. Its protein product is CASSPLEGLRYEQYF. The chain uses TRBV18 and TRBJ2-7; weak D call: TRBD2 (6 bases). The CDR3 loop spans 15 amino acids. Germline assignment: CDR1 KGHSH and CDR2 LQKENI. Trimming removed 3 bases at V and 4 bases at J, with 16 bases between.